Each of the 10 T cell receptor beta chains below was sequenced from the same sample in a study of T cells after yellow fever vaccination. Each CDR3 protein gets one entry after TCRdb re-called the 5' RACE reads with MiXCR. Among around 350,000 distinct CDR3 sequences listed, roughly 11% were seen once. The source was PBMCs, collected on the day of the first yellow fever vaccination. These receptors all stem from a man between 18 and 29 years old who received the YFV17D yellow fever vaccine.

This clonotype has only a few counts. This chain connects TRBV9 to TRBJ2-3, with a weak D call TRBD2 (5 bases). Trimming left V 3 bases short and J 0 bases short, with 11 bases between. Germline CDR1 and CDR2: SGDLS and YYNGEE. The CDR3 runs to 15 residues. The CDR3 sequence: CASSARRGSTDTQYF. The CDR3 nucleotides read TGTGCCAGCAGCGCCCGGAGAGGGAGCACAGATACGCAGTATTTT.

V is TRBV7-2 and J is TRBJ1-2; TRBD1 might be the D (5 bases). The CDR3 spans 15 residues. V shed 3 bases and J shed 4 bases, with 15 bases lying between them. CDR1 is SGHTA, CDR2 FQGNSA, per germline. CDR3 amino acids: CASSLVQGVGYGYTF. The DNA for the CDR3 is TGTGCCAGCAGCTTGGTTCAGGGAGTAGGCTATGGCTACACCTTC.

The chain joins TRBV20-1 to TRBJ2-7; 7 bases fit TRBD2. Trimming cost V 0 bases and J 10 bases; bases outside gene matches: 6. Germline V gene data show CDR1 as DFQATT and CDR2 as SNEGSKA (reference sequence). The CDR3 spans 12 residues. CDR3 DNA: TGCAGTGCTAGAGATATAGGGACTACCCAGTACGTC. As protein: CSARDIGTTQYV.

The rearrangement uses TRBV24-1 and TRBJ2-1; 8 bases line up with TRBD1. The CDR3 sequence is 18 residues long. V shed 4 bases, J shed 5 bases, and the junction held 15 bases outside the gene matches. Per the germline V gene, CDR1 is KGHDR and CDR2 is SFDVKD. The CDR3 region is CATSDSTLDRVDDNEQFF. The CDR3 DNA follows: TGTGCCACCAGTGACTCCACCTTGGACAGGGTCGATGACAATGAGCAGTTCTTC.

This clonotype turned up a few times. This chain connects TRBV20-1 to TRBJ2-5, with 16 nucleotides matching TRBD2. The CDR3 loop spans 20 amino acids. Germline CDR1 reads DFQATT; CDR2 reads SNEGSKA (reference sequence). The V and J ends lost 2 bases and 0 bases, in that order; junction bases with no gene match: 12. The CDR3 loop reads CSARRGSPGLAGGNQETQYF. The DNA of the CDR3 is TGCAGTGCTAGAAGGGGGTCTCCGGGACTAGCGGGGGGGAACCAAGAGACCCAGTACTTC.

This clonotype was counted between two and nine times. DNA of the CDR3: TGCGCCAGCAGCTTGAGTCCGGCCGTGAACACTGAAGCTTTCTTT. Amino acid sequence: CASSLSPAVNTEAFF. The chain employs TRBV5-1 and TRBJ1-1; D is ambiguous. V was trimmed by 1 base and J by 0 bases, leaving 10 bases between them. CDR3 length: 15 amino acids. Germline lookup yields CDR1 SGHRS and CDR2 YFSETQ.

The rearrangement joins TRBV6-2 or TRBV6-3 to TRBJ2-1; no clear D. CDR1 MNHEY and CDR2 SVGEGT come from the germline V gene. V was pared by 7 bases and J by 4 bases, with 8 bases between. This CDR3 is built from 12 residues. The CDR3 protein is CASINRYNEQFF. The CDR3 DNA reads as TGTGCCAGCATCAACAGATACAATGAGCAGTTCTTC.

The rearrangement links TRBV28 to TRBJ1-2, with 7 bases lining up with TRBD1. This CDR3 contains 15 residues. Looked up from germline, CDR1 is MDHEN and CDR2 is SYDVKM. The trim removed 6 bases at V and 8 bases at J, leaving 15 bases unmatched. The CDR3 reads CASRTGSAPGRGYTF. The CDR3 DNA is TGTGCCAGCAGGACAGGGAGCGCCCCTGGCAGGGGCTACACCTTC.

The CDR3 sequence is CASSLQGGFTGELFF. Here the CDR3 DNA reads TGTGCCAGCAGTTTGCAGGGGGGGTTTACCGGGGAGCTGTTTTTT. J is TRBJ2-2 and V is TRBV12-3 or TRBV12-4, with D possibly being TRBD1 or TRBD2 (7 bases each). V lost 3 bases and J lost 5, with 13 bases in between. The CDR3 is 15 residues long.

This clonotype was detected ten times or more. The J gene is TRBJ2-2, the V gene TRBV12-5; tentative D call: TRBD1 (6 bases). The CDR3 spans 14 residues. Per germline, CDR1 LGHNT and CDR2 FRNRAP. Trimming removed 11 bases from V and 7 bases from J, with 20 bases in between. The CDR3 is CAFTGTLLGGELFF. The CDR3 DNA sequence: TGTGCTTTCACCGGGACACTTCTCGGCGGGGAGCTGTTTTTT.